This record concerns one T cell receptor (beta chain) sequence. The antigen is undetermined. The protocol was immunoSEQ multiplex PCR, while the TCRdb copy is restricted to in-frame clones and leaves out a portion. The data show under 2.5 million clones, 80% to 95% seen once. The source of the sample is a study of shared clonotypes between healthy human individuals. On the study more broadly: For every donor, three CD4 naive, three CD4 memory, two CD8 naive and one CD8 memory plates were used. Study-wide points: The generation probabilities recorded for non-shared clonotypes fell below those of clonotypes shared by all four donors.

The CDR3 is 16 amino acids. The V and J ends lost 4 bases and 4 bases, in that order; junction bases with no gene match: 10. CDR1 and CDR2 (germline): SGDLS, YYNGEE. The study drew its donors from healthy HIV-negative adults without recent acute infections or vaccinations. This sequence originates from a young man in good health. Some clones in this sample may be carry-over from other donors' samples. The material sequenced was naive CD4+ T cells from PBMCs. Specified subset: CD45RA+ positively selected. The chain employs TRBV9 and TRBJ2-1; TRBD2 matches 8 bases. The CDR3 here is CASSSPRTSHYNEQFF. In DNA form, the CDR3 reads TGTGCCAGCAGCTCCCCCAGGACTAGCCATTACAATGAGCAGTTCTTC.